The next 29 T cell receptor beta chains were all read from a single sample in a study of blood T cell repertoires in COVID-19 (dated by TCRdb to 2020 to 2021). The library relied on the immunoSEQ multiplex PCR assay. TCRdb provides this immuneACCESS table in a form limited to in-frame rearrangements. Some clones are lacking; in checked studies, under half of them reflect an unresolved V gene, and why the rest are absent is not known. For this sample the table gives around 390,000 clones, of which around nine tenths were detected only once. The ten largest clonotypes hold 10% of the sample. The specimen was PBMCs or T cells enriched from blood (not recorded which). These receptors were obtained from a woman in her fifties or sixties who had recovered from COVID-19.

This clone was recorded a few times. The chain recombines TRBV30 with TRBJ1-2; 12 positions match TRBD1. With 4 bases clipped from V and 8 bases from J, the junction kept 11 bases outside the gene matches. Germline V CDR1 and CDR2: GTSNPN, SVGIG (reference sequence). This CDR3 has 15 residues. CDR3 nucleotide sequence: TGTGCCTGGACCAACAACGCAGGGACAGGGGGCGGCTACACCTTC. This encodes CAWTNNAGTGGGYTF.

The gene calls are TRBV6-1 and TRBJ1-1; 7 bases are a match to TRBD1. The CDR3 runs 14 residues. Germline assignment: CDR1 MNHNS and CDR2 SASEGT. After removal of 6 bases from V and 2 bases from J, the junction contained 6 bases not matched to a gene. This chain's CDR3 is CASRLAGGNTEAFF. The CDR3 DNA sequence: TGTGCCAGCAGACTTGCAGGGGGAAACACTGAAGCTTTCTTT.

The chain uses TRBV5-6 and TRBJ2-1; 7 bases fit TRBD2. Trimming removed 4 bases from V and 7 bases from J; junction bases left unmatched: 11. CDR1 is SGHDT and CDR2 is YYEEEE in the germline V gene. The CDR3 extends over 15 amino acids. CDR3 coding DNA: TGTGCCAGCAGCCTGGCGGGGAGGGAGTGGAATGAGCAGTTCTTC. Translation: CASSLAGREWNEQFF.

The V gene is TRBV6-4, the J gene TRBJ2-3; TRBD2 matches at 8 bases. V shed 6 bases and J 1 base; nucleotides not matched to a gene: 6. The CDR3 extends over 15 amino acids. CDR1 MRHNA and CDR2 SNTAGT come from the germline V gene. The DNA of the CDR3 is TGTGCCAGCAGCGTAGCGGGGTGGGGCACAGATACGCAGTATTTT. This encodes CASSVAGWGTDTQYF.

This chain uses TRBV5-1 with TRBJ1-6; 9 bases agree with TRBD1. Unmatched junction bases numbered 2, after V lost 0 bases and J lost 7 bases. Germline loops: CDR1 SGHRS, CDR2 YFSETQ. This CDR3 is built from 15 residues. Written as DNA, the CDR3 is TGCGCCAGCAGCTTGGGGACAGGGGTAAATTCACCCCTCCACTTT. Its protein product is CASSLGTGVNSPLHF.

The chain has TRBV6-6 and TRBJ1-2; D gene uncertain. With 6 bases removed from V and 4 bases from J, the gap between germline ends came to 18 bases. Germline-derived CDR1 and CDR2 are MNHNY and SVGAGI (reference sequence). The CDR3 is made up of 15 amino acids. CDR3: CASSDREGGPYGYTF. CDR3 nucleotide sequence: TGTGCCAGCAGCGATAGGGAGGGAGGCCCCTATGGCTACACCTTC.

The chain recombines TRBV21-1 with TRBJ2-7; TRBD1, the table's D call, was not compared with the DNA. TRBV21-1 is flagged as a pseudogene. This CDR3 is 11 amino acids long. DNA for the CDR3: TGTGCCAGCCAGGGGCTTTACGAGCAGTACTTC. Translated: CASQGLYEQYF.

As regards this clone: At one boundary the junction diverges from the germline segment, which might be a read error. The chain couples TRBV7-7 to TRBJ2-1; D uncertain. The germline V gene encodes CDR1 SSHAT and CDR2 FNYEAQ (reference sequence). The length of the CDR3 is 14 residues. Here the CDR3 reads CASSLEKSSNEQFF. CDR3 coding DNA: TGTGCTAGCAGCTTAGAAAAGAGTTCCAATGAGCAGTTCTTC. Drawing the rest from reference TRBV7-7 and TRBJ2-1, the complete variable domain is GAGVSQSPRYKVTKRGQDVTLRCDPISSHATLYWYQQALGQGPEFLTYFNYEAQPDKSGLPSDRFSAERPEGSISTLTIQRTEQRDSAMYRCASSLEKSSNEQFFGPGTRLTVL.

CDR3 region: CASSQDTRMGLNTEAFF. In nucleotides, the CDR3 is TGCGCCAGCAGCCAAGATACCCGGATGGGCCTGAACACTGAAGCTTTCTTT. The rearrangement links TRBV4-1 to TRBJ1-1, with D unclear. Germline V gives CDR1 MGHRA, CDR2 YSYEKL. V shed 0 bases and J shed 0 bases, with 14 bases lying between them. The CDR3 is made up of 17 amino acids.

This chain connects TRBV18 to TRBJ2-7; tentative D call: TRBD2 (5 bases). The V gene's germline CDR1 is KGHSH and CDR2 LQKENI. This CDR3 contains 14 residues. V shed 2 bases and J shed 3 bases, with 11 bases lying between them. The CDR3 loop reads CASSPGEGRYEQYF. Here the CDR3 DNA reads TGTGCCAGCTCACCAGGCGAGGGTCGCTACGAGCAGTACTTC.

This clone came up a few times. V usage is TRBV2 and J usage is TRBJ1-2; D is uncertain. Germline V lookup: CDR1 SNHLY, CDR2 FYNNEI. The CDR3 is made up of 13 amino acids. V dropped 4 bases and J dropped 7 bases, with 13 bases sitting between them. CDR3 nucleotide sequence: TGTGCCAGCAGTGGAGAGTATGGTTTTGGCTACACCTTC. It specifies CASSGEYGFGYTF.

The chain couples TRBV7-9 to TRBJ1-1, with D perhaps TRBD1 (6 bases). V was trimmed by 8 bases and J by 4 bases, leaving 14 bases between them. This CDR3 is 13 amino acids long. The germline V gene encodes CDR1 SEHNR and CDR2 FQNEAQ (reference sequence). The CDR3 nucleotides read TGTGCCAGCGTTAACAGGGTGGTCACTGAAGCTTTCTTT. As protein: CASVNRVVTEAFF.

The V call is TRBV18, the J call TRBJ1-5, with TRBD1 identical over 12 bases. This CDR3 region has 19 residues. V lost 5 bases and J lost 4; bases outside the gene matches: 15. In germline, CDR1 is KGHSH, CDR2 LQKENI. The CDR3 DNA reads TGTGCCAGCTCAAGATCCGGGACAGGGGGCCCGGGCGGTAATCAGCCCCAGCATTTT. Residues: CASSRSGTGGPGGNQPQHF.

This clone was counted between two and nine times. J is TRBJ1-5 and V is TRBV2; weak D call: TRBD1 (5 bases). The CDR3 length is 14 residues. Trimming took off 8 bases at V and 0 bases at J, with 11 bases between the two ends. CDR1 is SNHLY and CDR2 is FYNNEI in the germline V gene. CDR3 nucleotide sequence: TGTGCCAGCGCAGACAGATATAGCAATCAGCCCCAGCATTTT. Its protein is CASADRYSNQPQHF.

The chain carries TRBV5-5 and TRBJ1-4; D is unclear. The CDR3 covers 15 residues. V dropped 4 bases and J dropped 6 bases, with 16 bases sitting between them. Germline V gene lookup returns CDR1 SGHKS and CDR2 YYEKEE (reference sequence). The CDR3 sequence: CASSAGNILDEKLFF. The CDR3 DNA reads TGTGCCAGCAGCGCCGGGAACATATTAGATGAAAAACTGTTTTTT. The full variable domain, with the rest looked up from reference TRBV5-5 and TRBJ1-4, is DAGVTQSPTHLIKTRGQQVTLRCSPISGHKSVSWYQQVLGQGPQFIFQYYEKEERGRGNFPDRFSARQFPNYSSELNVNALLLGDSALYLCASSAGNILDEKLFFGSGTQLSVL.

The genes are TRBV2 and TRBJ2-2; 9 bases match TRBD1. CDR1 is SNHLY, CDR2 FYNNEI, per germline. CDR3 length equals 16 residues. The V gene end was trimmed by 5 bases and the J gene end by 5 bases; junction bases not matched to a gene: 9. CDR3 protein: CASSSQGARGTGELFF. Written as DNA, the CDR3 is TGTGCCAGCAGTTCACAGGGGGCTCGGGGAACCGGGGAGCTGTTTTTT.

The chain recombines TRBV28 with TRBJ1-2; 8 bases are shared with TRBD1. The CDR3 runs 17 residues. After removal of 5 bases from V and 2 bases from J, the junction contained 13 bases not matched to a gene. Germline-derived CDR1 and CDR2 are MDHEN and SYDVKM. The CDR3 DNA follows: TGTGCCAGCAGTCTACCCACGCAGGCAGGGGGCAACTATGGCTACACCTTC. The encoded protein is CASSLPTQAGGNYGYTF.

This rearrangement joins TRBV18 to TRBJ2-2, with D perhaps matching TRBD2 (6 bases). Germline V lookup: CDR1 KGHSH, CDR2 LQKENI. V gave up 5 bases and J gave up 0 bases, with 10 bases separating them. This CDR3 contains 15 residues. The CDR3 loop is CASSSGTANTGELFF. The CDR3, as DNA: TGTGCCAGCTCATCTGGGACTGCGAACACCGGGGAGCTGTTTTTT.

The rearrangement uses TRBV27 and TRBJ1-5, with D possibly being TRBD1 (6 bases). The length of the CDR3 is 13 residues. CDR1 and CDR2 (germline): MNHEY, SMNVEV (reference sequence). V was shortened by 9 bases and J by 5 bases, with 14 bases between the two germline ends. CDR3 nucleotides: TGTGCCAGTCGAAATGGGGGCGATCAGCCCCAGCATTTT. Amino acids: CASRNGGDQPQHF.

V usage is TRBV11-3 and J usage is TRBJ2-3, with D maybe TRBD1 (5 bases). Germline values: CDR1 SGHNT, CDR2 YENEEA. This CDR3 spans 14 amino acids. Between the trimmed V and J ends, which lost 5 bases and 2 bases, there was a span of 11 bases. CDR3 residues: CASSLRAHTDTQYF. The CDR3 nucleotides are TGTGCCAGCAGCCTCAGGGCCCACACAGATACGCAGTATTTT. The full variable domain, with the rest looked up from reference TRBV11-3 and TRBJ2-3, is EAGVVQSPRYKIIEKKQPVAFWCNPISGHNTLYWYLQNLGQGPELLIRYENEEAVDDSQLPKDRFSAERLKGVDSTLKIQPAELGDSAVYLCASSLRAHTDTQYFGPGTRLTVL.

This chain links TRBV7-2 with TRBJ1-4; 7 bases are shared with TRBD1. This CDR3 region has 14 residues. CDR1 is SGHTA, CDR2 FQGNSA, per germline. V lost 5 bases, J lost 8 bases, and 8 bases stayed unmatched. CDR3 in DNA: TGTGCCAGCAGCGTCACAGGGGCGAGGGAAAAACTGTTTTTT. Protein product: CASSVTGAREKLFF.

The gene calls are TRBV28 and TRBJ1-2; 9 nucleotides line up with TRBD1. The V and J ends lost 8 bases and 3 bases, in that order; junction bases with no gene match: 7. The CDR3 covers 14 residues. Germline lookup yields CDR1 MDHEN and CDR2 SYDVKM. CDR3 DNA: TGTGCCAGCTCCTCGACAGGGGGTGACTATGGCTACACCTTC. Its protein product is CASSSTGGDYGYTF.

The chain is built from TRBV7-2 and TRBJ2-3; the match to TRBD2 covers 8 bases. In germline, CDR1 is SGHTA, CDR2 FQGNSA. V trimming: 5 bases; J trimming: 5 bases; junction bases outside the gene matches: 9. The CDR3 contains 15 residues. CDR3 sequence reads: CASSIRGAGGDTQYF. The CDR3 bases are TGTGCCAGCAGCATTAGGGGTGCGGGGGGAGATACGCAGTATTTT.

The chain uses TRBV9 and TRBJ2-2, with 9 bases matching TRBD2. Trimming cost V 0 bases and J 4 bases; bases outside gene matches: 1. Germline-derived CDR1 and CDR2 are SGDLS and YYNGEE. The CDR3 covers 15 residues. The DNA of the CDR3 is TGTGCCAGCAGCGTAGGCGGGGGGGCCACCGGGGAGCTGTTTTTT. It yields the protein CASSVGGGATGELFF.

J is TRBJ2-4 and V is TRBV15, with TRBD1 as a possible D gene (6 bases). The germline V gene has CDR1 LNHNV and CDR2 YYDKDF (reference sequence). The CDR3 totals 14 residues. Trimming pared 3 bases from V and 7 bases from J, leaving 13 bases between. CDR3 protein: CATSRGTGWNIQYF. CDR3 coding DNA: TGTGCCACCAGCAGGGGTACAGGGTGGAACATTCAGTACTTC.

This chain joins TRBV6-5 and TRBJ2-1, with 10 positions matching TRBD1. CDR3 length: 15 residues. CDR1 and CDR2 (germline): MNHEY, SVGAGI. After removal of 5 bases from V and 8 bases from J, the junction contained 9 bases not matched to a gene. CDR3 sequence: CASSRDGQGVDEQFF. The CDR3 DNA reads TGTGCCAGCAGTCGGGACGGACAGGGGGTAGATGAGCAGTTCTTC.

This chain links TRBV18 with TRBJ2-2; possible D gene TRBD2, 7 bases. Between the trimmed V and J ends, which lost 2 bases and 6 bases, there was a span of 10 bases. Looked up from germline, CDR1 is KGHSH and CDR2 is LQKENI. The CDR3 is made up of 14 amino acids. Here the CDR3 reads CASSPVGGPGELFF. In DNA, the CDR3 is TGTGCCAGCTCACCAGTCGGGGGGCCCGGGGAGCTGTTTTTT. The complete variable domain, with remaining parts taken from reference TRBV18 and TRBJ2-2, reads NAGVMQNPRHLVRRRGQEARLRCSPMKGHSHVYWYRQLPEEGLKFMVYLQKENIIDESGMPKERFSAEFPKEGPSILRIQQVVRGDSAAYFCASSPVGGPGELFFGEGSRLTVL.

In its sample, this clone was seen many times. The chain combines TRBV5-6 with TRBJ1-2; D may be TRBD1 (5 bases). Trimming shortened V by 0 bases and J by 8 bases, and 17 bases separated the two germline ends. CDR3 size: 15 residues. Looked up from germline, CDR1 is SGHDT and CDR2 is YYEEEE. The CDR3 DNA reads TGTGCCAGCAGCTTGGGCTGGAGTGGGACTCGAGGCTACACCTTC. This sequence encodes CASSLGWSGTRGYTF.

The chain couples TRBV18 to TRBJ1-1; 7 positions match TRBD1. This CDR3 comprises 15 residues. The germline CDR1 and CDR2 sequences are KGHSH and LQKENI. The J segment lost 1 base and the V segment lost 3 bases, leaving 5 bases of the junction unmatched. CDR3 coding DNA: TGTGCCAGCTCACCTTTTAGGGGGCCGAACACTGAAGCTTTCTTT. It yields the protein CASSPFRGPNTEAFF.